The 8 T cell receptor beta chains in this list originate from one sample, sequenced in a study of blood T cells in healthy people across ages. A second roughly 6 to 12 cycle PCR used barcoded and J-beta primers. TCRdb reprocessed the 5' RACE reads with MiXCR, giving one entry per CDR3 protein. The sample lists some 1.6 million distinct CDR3 sequences, roughly 30% occurring once. Sequences were obtained from blood. The receptors here all came from a woman younger than 45 in good health.

This chain uses TRBV29-1 with TRBJ1-1; D is uncertain. The germline V gene encodes CDR1 SQVTM and CDR2 ANQGSEA. This CDR3 is 14 amino acids long. The germline V and J ends were trimmed by 3 bases and 4 bases, with 15 bases remaining between them. Here the CDR3 reads CSVERNGFSTEAFF. As DNA, the CDR3 is TGCAGCGTTGAGCGGAACGGGTTTAGCACTGAAGCTTTCTTT.

Remarks on this clonotype: At one end, the junction sequence differs from germline, possibly due to a read error. The chain carries TRBV7-9 and TRBJ2-7; D unclear. CDR1 is SEHNR and CDR2 is FQNEAQ in the germline V gene (reference sequence). The length of the CDR3 is 11 residues. The CDR3 is CASSSGYERYF. CDR3 DNA sequence: TGTGCCAGCAGCTCTGGGTACGAGCGGTACTTC.

This clonotype was detected a few times. The rearrangement joins TRBV29-1 to TRBJ2-2; TRBD2 is a possible D gene (6 bases). From germline, CDR1 is SQVTM and CDR2 ANQGSEA. V was trimmed by 6 bases and J by 0 bases, leaving 11 bases between them. The CDR3 totals 14 residues. The CDR3 loop is CSVSGLTNTGELFF. The CDR3 DNA reads TGCAGCGTGAGCGGACTAACGAACACCGGGGAGCTGTTTTTT.

In this sample, this clonotype turned up a few times. This sequence joins TRBV6-5 and TRBJ2-7, with D perhaps matching TRBD2 (6 bases). V was clipped by 6 bases and J by 2 bases, with 14 bases between them. Germline V gene sequence: CDR1 MNHEY, CDR2 SVGAGI. This CDR3 has 14 amino acids. The CDR3 here is CASSIGTAPYEQYF. The DNA for the CDR3 is TGTGCCAGCAGCATCGGGACTGCTCCCTACGAGCAGTACTTC.

At least ten counts were recorded for this clonotype. This chain joins TRBV20-1 and TRBJ1-5; TRBD1 might be the D (6 bases). Per the germline V gene, CDR1 is DFQATT and CDR2 is SNEGSKA (reference sequence). The V end lost 3 bases, the J end lost 1 base, and 13 bases lay between the germline ends. The CDR3 covers 15 residues. The CDR3 here is CSASGGAPSNQPQHF. DNA of the CDR3: TGCAGTGCTAGTGGGGGGGCGCCCAGCAATCAGCCCCAGCATTTT.

A few counts support this clonotype. The chain recombines TRBV4-1 with TRBJ1-5; D not certain. CDR1 MGHRA and CDR2 YSYEKL come from the germline V gene. V was pared by 3 bases and J by 3 bases, with 15 bases between. This CDR3 spans 16 amino acids. DNA for the CDR3: TGCGCCAGCAGCCATCCCAAAGGGAATACCAATCAGCCCCAGCATTTT. This encodes CASSHPKGNTNQPQHF.

V usage is TRBV24-1 and J usage is TRBJ1-2; 7 bases agree with TRBD1. This CDR3 region has 14 residues. Germline CDR1 KGHDR, CDR2 SFDVKD. V lost 4 bases and J lost 3; bases outside the gene matches: 4. The CDR3 region is CATSDHGTDYGYTF. The DNA of the CDR3 is TGTGCCACCAGTGACCACGGGACAGACTATGGCTACACCTTC.

This sequence joins TRBV9 and TRBJ2-4, with 13 bases lining up with TRBD2. TRBJ2-7 matches the DNA end more closely, so the J call is doubtful. The CDR3 is 15 residues long. Germline-derived CDR1 and CDR2 are SGDLS and YYNGEE. The CDR3 nucleotides read TGTGCCAGCAGCTGGGGACTAGCGGGAAGCAACGAGCAGTACTTC. This codes for CASSWGLAGSNEQYF.